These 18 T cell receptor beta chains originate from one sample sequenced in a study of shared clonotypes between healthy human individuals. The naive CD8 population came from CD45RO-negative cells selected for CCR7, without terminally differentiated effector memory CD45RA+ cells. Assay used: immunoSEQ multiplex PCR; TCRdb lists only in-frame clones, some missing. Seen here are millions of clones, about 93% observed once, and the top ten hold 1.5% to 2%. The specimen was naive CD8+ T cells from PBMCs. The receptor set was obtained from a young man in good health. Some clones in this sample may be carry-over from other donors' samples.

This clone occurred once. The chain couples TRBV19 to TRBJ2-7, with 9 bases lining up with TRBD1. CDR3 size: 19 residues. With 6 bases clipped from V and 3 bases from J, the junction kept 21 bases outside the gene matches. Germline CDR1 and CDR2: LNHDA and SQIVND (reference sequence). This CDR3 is CASSARVRDREDSGYEQYF. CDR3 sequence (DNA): TGTGCCAGTAGCGCCCGCGTCCGGGACAGGGAAGATAGTGGCTACGAGCAGTACTTC.

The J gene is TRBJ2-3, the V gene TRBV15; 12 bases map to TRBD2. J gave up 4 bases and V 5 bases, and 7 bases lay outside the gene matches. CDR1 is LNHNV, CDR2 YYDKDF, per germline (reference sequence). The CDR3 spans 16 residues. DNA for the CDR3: TGTGCCACCAGCTCCCGACTAGCGGGAGTCTCAGATACGCAGTATTTT. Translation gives CATSSRLAGVSDTQYF.

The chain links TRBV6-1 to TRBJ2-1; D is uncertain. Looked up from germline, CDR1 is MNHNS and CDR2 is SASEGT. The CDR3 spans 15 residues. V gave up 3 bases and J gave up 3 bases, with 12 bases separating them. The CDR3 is CASSELIPYYNEQFF. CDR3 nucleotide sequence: TGTGCCAGCAGTGAGTTGATACCTTACTACAATGAGCAGTTCTTC.

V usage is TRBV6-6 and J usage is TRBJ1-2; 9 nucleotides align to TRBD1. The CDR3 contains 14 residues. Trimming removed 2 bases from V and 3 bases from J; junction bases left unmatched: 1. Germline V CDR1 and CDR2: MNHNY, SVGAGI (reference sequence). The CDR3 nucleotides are TGTGCCAGCAGTTACACAGGGGGCGACTATGGCTACACCTTC. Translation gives CASSYTGGDYGYTF.

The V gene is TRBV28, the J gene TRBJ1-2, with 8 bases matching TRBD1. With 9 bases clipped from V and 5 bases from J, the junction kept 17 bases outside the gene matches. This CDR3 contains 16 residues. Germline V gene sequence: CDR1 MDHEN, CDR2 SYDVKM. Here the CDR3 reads CASVSIPGQAVYGYTF. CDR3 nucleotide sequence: TGTGCCAGTGTGTCAATACCGGGACAGGCCGTTTATGGCTACACCTTC.

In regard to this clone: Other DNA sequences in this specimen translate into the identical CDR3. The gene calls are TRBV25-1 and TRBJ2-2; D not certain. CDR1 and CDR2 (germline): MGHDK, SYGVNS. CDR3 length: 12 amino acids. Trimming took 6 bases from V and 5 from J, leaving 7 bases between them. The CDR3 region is CASRIGTGELFF. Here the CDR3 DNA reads TGTGCCAGCAGAATCGGAACCGGGGAGCTGTTTTTT.

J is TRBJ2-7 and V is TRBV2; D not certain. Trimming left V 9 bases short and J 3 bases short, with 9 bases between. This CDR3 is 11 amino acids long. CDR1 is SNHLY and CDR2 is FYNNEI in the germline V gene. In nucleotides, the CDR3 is TGTGCCAGGTCGGACCTCTACGAGCAGTACTTC. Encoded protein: CARSDLYEQYF.

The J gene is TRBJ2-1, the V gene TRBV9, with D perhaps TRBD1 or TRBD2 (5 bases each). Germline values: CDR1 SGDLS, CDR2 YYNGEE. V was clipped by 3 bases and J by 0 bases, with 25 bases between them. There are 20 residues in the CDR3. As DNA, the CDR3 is TGTGCCAGCAGCGCGCCTAAGCCCCAGGGTAGCGACAGCTCCTACAATGAGCAGTTCTTC. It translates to CASSAPKPQGSDSSYNEQFF.

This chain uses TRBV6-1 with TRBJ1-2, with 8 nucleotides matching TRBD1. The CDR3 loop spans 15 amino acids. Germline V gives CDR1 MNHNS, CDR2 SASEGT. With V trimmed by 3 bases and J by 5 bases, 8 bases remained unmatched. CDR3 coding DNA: TGTGCCAGCAGTGAGAGCACAGGGGGTAGTTATGGCTACACCTTC. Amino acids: CASSESTGGSYGYTF.

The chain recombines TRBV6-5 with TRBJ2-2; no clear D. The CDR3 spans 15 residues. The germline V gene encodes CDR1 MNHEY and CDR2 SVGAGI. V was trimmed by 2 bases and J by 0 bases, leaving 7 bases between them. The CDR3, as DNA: TGTGCCAGCAGTTACAAGAGAACGAACACCGGGGAGCTGTTTTTT. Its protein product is CASSYKRTNTGELFF.

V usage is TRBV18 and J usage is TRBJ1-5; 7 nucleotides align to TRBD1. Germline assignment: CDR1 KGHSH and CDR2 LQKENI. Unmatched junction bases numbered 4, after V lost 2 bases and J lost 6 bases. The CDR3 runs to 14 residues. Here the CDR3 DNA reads TGTGCCAGCTCACCAGACAGGGTCCGTCAGCCCCAGCATTTT. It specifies CASSPDRVRQPQHF.

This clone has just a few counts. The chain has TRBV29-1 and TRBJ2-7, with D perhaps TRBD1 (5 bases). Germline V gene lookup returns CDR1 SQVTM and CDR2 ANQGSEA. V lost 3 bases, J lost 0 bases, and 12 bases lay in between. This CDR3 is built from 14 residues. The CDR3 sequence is CSVDWAGNSYEQYF. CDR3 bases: TGCAGCGTTGATTGGGCAGGGAACTCCTACGAGCAGTACTTC.

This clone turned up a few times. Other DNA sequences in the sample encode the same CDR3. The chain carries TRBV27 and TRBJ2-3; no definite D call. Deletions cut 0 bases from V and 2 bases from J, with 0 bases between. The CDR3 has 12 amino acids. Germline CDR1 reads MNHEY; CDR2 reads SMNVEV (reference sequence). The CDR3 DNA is TGTGCCAGCAGTTTATCCACAGATACGCAGTATTTT. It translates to CASSLSTDTQYF.

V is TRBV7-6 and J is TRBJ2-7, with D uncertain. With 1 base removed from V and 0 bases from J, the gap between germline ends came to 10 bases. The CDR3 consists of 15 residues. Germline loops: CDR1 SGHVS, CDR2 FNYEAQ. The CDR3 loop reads CASSLGWSSSYEQYF. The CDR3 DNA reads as TGTGCCAGCAGCTTAGGCTGGTCTAGCTCCTACGAGCAGTACTTC.

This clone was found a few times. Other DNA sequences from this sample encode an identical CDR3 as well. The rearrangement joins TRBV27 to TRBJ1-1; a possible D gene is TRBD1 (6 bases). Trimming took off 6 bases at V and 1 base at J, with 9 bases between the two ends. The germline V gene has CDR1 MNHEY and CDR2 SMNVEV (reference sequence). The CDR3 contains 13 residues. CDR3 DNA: TGTGCCAGCAGACAACAGGGGAACACTGAAGCTTTCTTT. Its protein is CASRQQGNTEAFF.

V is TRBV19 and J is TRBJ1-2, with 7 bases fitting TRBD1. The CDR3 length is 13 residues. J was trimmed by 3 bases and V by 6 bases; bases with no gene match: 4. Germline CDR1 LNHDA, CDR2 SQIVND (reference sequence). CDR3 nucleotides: TGTGCCAGTAGAGAACAGGGGTACTATGGCTACACCTTC. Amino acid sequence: CASREQGYYGYTF. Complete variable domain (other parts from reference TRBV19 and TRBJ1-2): DGGITQSPKYLFRKEGQNVTLSCEQNLNHDAMYWYRQDPGQGLRLIYYSQIVNDFQKGDIAEGYSVSREKKESFPLTVTSAQKNPTAFYLCASREQGYYGYTFGSGTRLTVV.

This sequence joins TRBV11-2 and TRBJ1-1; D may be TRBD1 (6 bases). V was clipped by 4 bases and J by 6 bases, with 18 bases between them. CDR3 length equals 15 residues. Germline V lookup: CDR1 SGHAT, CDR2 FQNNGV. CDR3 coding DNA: TGTGCCAGCAGCTACGGATACCTGGGACAAGCTGAAGCTTTCTTT. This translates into CASSYGYLGQAEAFF.

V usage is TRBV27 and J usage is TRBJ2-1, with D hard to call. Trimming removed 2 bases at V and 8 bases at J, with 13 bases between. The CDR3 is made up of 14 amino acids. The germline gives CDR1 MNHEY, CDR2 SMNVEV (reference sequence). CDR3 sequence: CASSLSRPWDEQFF. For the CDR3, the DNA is TGTGCCAGCAGTTTAAGCCGCCCCTGGGATGAGCAGTTCTTC.